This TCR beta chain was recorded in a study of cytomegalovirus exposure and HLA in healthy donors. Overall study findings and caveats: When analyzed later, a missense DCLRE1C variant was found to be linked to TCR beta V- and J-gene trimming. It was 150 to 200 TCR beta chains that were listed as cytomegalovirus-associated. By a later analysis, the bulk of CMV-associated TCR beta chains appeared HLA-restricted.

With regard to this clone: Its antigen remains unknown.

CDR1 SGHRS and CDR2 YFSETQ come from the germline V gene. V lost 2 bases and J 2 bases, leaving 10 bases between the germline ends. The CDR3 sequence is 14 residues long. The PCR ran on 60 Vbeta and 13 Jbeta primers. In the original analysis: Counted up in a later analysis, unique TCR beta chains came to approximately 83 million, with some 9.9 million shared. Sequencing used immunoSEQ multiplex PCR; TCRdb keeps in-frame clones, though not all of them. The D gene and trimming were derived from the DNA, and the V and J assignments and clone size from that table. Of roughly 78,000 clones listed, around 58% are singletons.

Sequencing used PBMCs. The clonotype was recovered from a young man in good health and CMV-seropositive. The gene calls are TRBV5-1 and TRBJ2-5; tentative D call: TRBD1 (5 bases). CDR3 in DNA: TGCGCCAGCAGCTTAGGTGACAGACAAGAGACCCAGTACTTC. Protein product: CASSLGDRQETQYF.